The 4 T cell receptor beta chains listed next were all sequenced from one sample in a study of cytomegalovirus exposure and HLA in healthy donors. PCR used 60 Vbeta primers and 13 Jbeta primers. Sequencing used immunoSEQ multiplex PCR; TCRdb keeps in-frame clones, though not all of them. The table lists under 300,000 clones, more than 55% of them singletons. Specimen: PBMCs. These receptors originate from a female donor in good health and CMV-seronegative.

The chain joins TRBV5-4 to TRBJ2-7; TRBD2 aligns across 7 bases. Germline V lookup: CDR1 SGHNT, CDR2 YYREEE (reference sequence). V lost 8 bases and J lost 4; bases outside the gene matches: 9. The CDR3 runs 13 residues. Written as DNA, the CDR3 is TGTGCCAGTCGGGCGGGCGGGAGTTACGAGCAGTACTTC. Encoded protein: CASRAGGSYEQYF.

On this clone itself: The junction and the germline gene differ at one end; a read error may be behind it. V is TRBV7-6 and J is TRBJ1-2, with 7 positions matching TRBD1. Germline CDR1 SGHVS, CDR2 FNYEAQ. The CDR3 runs to 14 residues. The CDR3 protein is CTSSLVPGGRGYTF. CDR3 in DNA: TGTACCAGCAGCTTAGTCCCAGGGGGGAGAGGCTACACCTTC.

The chain joins TRBV5-8 to TRBJ2-7, with 10 bases identical to TRBD1. Germline V lookup: CDR1 SGHTS, CDR2 YDEGEE. The CDR3 runs 15 residues. V dropped 3 bases and J dropped 2; count of bases not matched to a gene: 5. This CDR3 is CASSWTGGTPYEQYF. CDR3 nucleotide sequence: TGTGCCAGCAGCTGGACAGGGGGTACACCCTACGAGCAGTACTTC.

This clone was seen only once. The gene calls are TRBV9 and TRBJ2-1, with 9 bases that match TRBD2. Germline CDR1 SGDLS, CDR2 YYNGEE. J gave up 6 bases and V 0 bases, and 4 bases lay outside the gene matches. This CDR3 has 15 amino acids. The CDR3 nucleotides are TGTGCCAGCAGCGTAGGTGGACTAGCGACCAATGAGCAGTTCTTC. Translation: CASSVGGLATNEQFF.